This T cell receptor beta chain was sequenced during a study of shared clonotypes between healthy human individuals. TCRdb's table, derived via immunoSEQ multiplex PCR, lists solely in-frame clones and lacks some. The sample consists of more than 1 million clones, approximately 80% of them appearing once. The germline gives CDR1 SQVTM, CDR2 ANQGSEA. The length of the CDR3 is 11 residues. The sequence was obtained from a man between 18 and 29 years old in good health. Some clones in this sample may be carry-over from other donors' samples. The sequenced sample was memory CD4+ T cells from PBMCs. Subset noted: CD45RA-negative fraction. The chain has TRBV29-1 and TRBJ1-1, with D hard to call. The CDR3 reads CIVLMNTEAFF. DNA for the CDR3: TGCATAGTCCTGATGAACACTGAAGCTTTCTTT.